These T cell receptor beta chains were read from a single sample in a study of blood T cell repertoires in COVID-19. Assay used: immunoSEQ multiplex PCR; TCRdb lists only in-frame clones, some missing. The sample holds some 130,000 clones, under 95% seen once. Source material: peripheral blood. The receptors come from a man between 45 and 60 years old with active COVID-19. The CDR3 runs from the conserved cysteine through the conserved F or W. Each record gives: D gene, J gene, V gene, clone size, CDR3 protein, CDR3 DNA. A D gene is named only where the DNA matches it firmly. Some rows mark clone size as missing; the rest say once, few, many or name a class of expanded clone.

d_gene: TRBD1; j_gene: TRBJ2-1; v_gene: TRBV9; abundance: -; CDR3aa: CASSGGTGPGFNEQFF; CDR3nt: TGTGCCAGCAGCGGAGGGACAGGGCCCGGCTTCAATGAGCAGTTCTTC
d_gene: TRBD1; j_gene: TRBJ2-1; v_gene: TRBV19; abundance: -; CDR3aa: CASSIGGTGDYNEQFF; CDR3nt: TGTGCCAGTAGTATAGGTGGGACAGGGGATTACAATGAGCAGTTCTTC
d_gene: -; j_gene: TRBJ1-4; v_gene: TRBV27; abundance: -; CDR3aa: CASSPAGGRPNEKLFF; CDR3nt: TGTGCCAGCAGCCCTGCGGGGGGCCGTCCCAATGAAAAACTGTTTTTT
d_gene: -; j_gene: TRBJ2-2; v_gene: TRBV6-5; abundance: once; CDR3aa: CASRYDRGTGELFF; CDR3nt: TGTGCCAGCAGATACGACCGGGGCACCGGGGAGCTGTTTTTT
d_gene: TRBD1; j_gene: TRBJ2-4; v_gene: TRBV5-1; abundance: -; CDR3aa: CASSLYRGIAKNIQYF; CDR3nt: TGCGCCAGCAGCTTATACAGGGGGATTGCCAAAAACATTCAGTACTTC
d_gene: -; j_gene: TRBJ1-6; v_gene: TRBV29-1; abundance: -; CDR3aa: CSVANFRNSPLHF; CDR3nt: TGCAGCGTGGCCAACTTCAGGAATTCACCCCTCCACTTT
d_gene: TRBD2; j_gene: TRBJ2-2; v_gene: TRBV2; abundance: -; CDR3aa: CASSEMAGGPGELFF; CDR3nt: TGTGCCAGCAGTGAGATGGCGGGAGGACCCGGGGAGCTGTTTTTT
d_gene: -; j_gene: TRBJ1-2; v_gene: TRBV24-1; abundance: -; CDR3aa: CATSDPQVRGGYTF; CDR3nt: TGTGCCACCAGTGATCCACAGGTTCGGGGGGGCTACACCTTC
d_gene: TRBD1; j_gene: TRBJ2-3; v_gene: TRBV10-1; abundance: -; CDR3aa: CASSESAGTGTDTQYF; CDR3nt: TGCGCCAGCAGTGAGTCGGCCGGGACAGGGACAGATACGCAGTATTTT
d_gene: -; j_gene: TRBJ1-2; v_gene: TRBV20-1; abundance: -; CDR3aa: CSGGSNYGYTF; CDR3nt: TGCAGTGGCGGGTCTAACTATGGCTACACCTTC
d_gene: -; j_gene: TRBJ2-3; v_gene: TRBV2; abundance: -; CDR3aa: CASSTEGTDTQYF; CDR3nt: TGTGCCAGCAGTACGGAGGGGACCGATACGCAGTATTTT
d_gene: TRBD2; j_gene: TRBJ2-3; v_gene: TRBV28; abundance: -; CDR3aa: CASSFLGTSGGVAYF; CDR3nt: TGTGCCAGCAGTTTCTTGGGGACTAGCGGGGGCGTGGCGTATTTT
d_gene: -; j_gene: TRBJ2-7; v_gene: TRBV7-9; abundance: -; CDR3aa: CASSPVLESSYEQYF; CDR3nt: TGTGCCAGCAGCCCCGTACTGGAGAGCTCCTACGAGCAGTACTTC
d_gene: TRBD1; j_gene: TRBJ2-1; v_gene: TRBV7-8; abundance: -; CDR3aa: CASSSLRTGGKDEQFF; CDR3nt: TGTGCCAGCAGCTCCCTCCGGACAGGGGGGAAGGATGAGCAGTTCTTC
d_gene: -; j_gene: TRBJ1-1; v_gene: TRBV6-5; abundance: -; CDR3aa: CASSMGATTEAFF; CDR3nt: TGTGCCAGCAGTATGGGGGCTACGACTGAAGCTTTCTTT
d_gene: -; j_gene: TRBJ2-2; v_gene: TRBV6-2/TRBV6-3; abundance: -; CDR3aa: CASSYGEAGYTGELFF; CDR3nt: TGTGCCAGCAGTTACGGGGAGGCGGGATACACCGGGGAGCTGTTTTTT
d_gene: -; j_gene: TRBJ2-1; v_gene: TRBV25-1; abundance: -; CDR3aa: CASSESLGEQFF; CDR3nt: TGTGCCAGCAGTGAATCACTTGGTGAGCAGTTCTTC
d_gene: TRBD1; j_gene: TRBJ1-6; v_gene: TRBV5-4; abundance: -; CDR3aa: CASSPGQGYSPLHF; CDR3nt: TGTGCCAGCAGCCCCGGACAGGGGTATTCACCCCTCCACTTT
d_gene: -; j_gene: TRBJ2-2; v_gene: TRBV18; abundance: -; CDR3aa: CASSRDFTGELFF; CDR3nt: TGTGCCAGCTCTCGGGACTTCACCGGGGAGCTGTTTTTT
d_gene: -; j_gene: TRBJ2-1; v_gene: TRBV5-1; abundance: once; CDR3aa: CASSLSAGHNEQFF; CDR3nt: TGCGCCAGCAGCTTGTCAGCGGGTCACAATGAGCAGTTCTTC
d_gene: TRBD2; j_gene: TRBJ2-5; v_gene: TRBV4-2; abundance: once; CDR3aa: CASSPNGAPSSGSGETQYF; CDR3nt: TGTGCCAGCAGCCCCAATGGAGCCCCTTCTAGCGGGAGTGGGGAGACCCAGTACTTC
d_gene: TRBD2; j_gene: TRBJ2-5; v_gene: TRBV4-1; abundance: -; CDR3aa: CASSQGTSGGWETQYF; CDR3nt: TGCGCCAGCAGCCAAGGGACTAGCGGGGGCTGGGAGACCCAGTACTTC
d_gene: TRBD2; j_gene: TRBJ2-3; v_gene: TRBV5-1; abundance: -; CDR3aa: CASSLWRETTDTQYF; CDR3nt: TGCGCCAGCAGCTTGTGGCGGGAGACAACAGATACGCAGTATTTT
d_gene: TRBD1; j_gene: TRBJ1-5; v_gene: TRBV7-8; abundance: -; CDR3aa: CASSSRTGGTIYQPQHF; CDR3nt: TGTGCCAGCAGCTCGAGGACAGGGGGCACGATTTATCAGCCCCAGCATTTT
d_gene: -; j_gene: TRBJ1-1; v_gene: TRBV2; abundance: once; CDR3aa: CASSEYITEAFF; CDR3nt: TGTGCCAGCAGTGAGTATATCACTGAAGCTTTCTTT
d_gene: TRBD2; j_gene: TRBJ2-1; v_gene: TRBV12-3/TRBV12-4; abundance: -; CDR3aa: CASSLSLAGALF; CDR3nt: TGTGCCAGCAGTTTGTCCCTAGCGGGAGCTCTCTTC
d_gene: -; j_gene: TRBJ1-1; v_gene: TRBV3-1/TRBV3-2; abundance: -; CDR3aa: CASSQPLGIGAFF; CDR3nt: TGTGCCAGCAGCCAACCCCTCGGTATCGGAGCTTTCTTT
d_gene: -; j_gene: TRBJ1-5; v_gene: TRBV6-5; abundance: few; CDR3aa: CASRVGHNSNQPQHF; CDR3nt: TGTGCCAGCAGGGTTGGACACAATAGCAATCAGCCCCAGCATTTT
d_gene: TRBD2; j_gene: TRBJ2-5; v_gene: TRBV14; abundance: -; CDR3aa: CASSLNRLAGVETQYF; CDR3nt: TGTGCCAGCAGCCTGAACCGACTAGCGGGAGTAGAGACCCAGTACTTC
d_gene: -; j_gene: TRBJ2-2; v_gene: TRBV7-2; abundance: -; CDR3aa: CASSSVVGPANTGELFF; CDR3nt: TGTGCCAGCAGCTCAGTAGTGGGCCCAGCAAACACCGGGGAGCTGTTTTTT
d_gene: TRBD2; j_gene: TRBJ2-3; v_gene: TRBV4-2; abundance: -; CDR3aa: CASSPGLAGGSDTQYF; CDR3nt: TGTGCCAGCAGCCCGGGACTAGCGGGGGGTTCAGATACGCAGTATTTT
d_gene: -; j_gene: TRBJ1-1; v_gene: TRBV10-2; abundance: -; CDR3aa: CASRQVNTEAFF; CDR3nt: TGCGCCAGCCGACAGGTGAACACTGAAGCTTTCTTT
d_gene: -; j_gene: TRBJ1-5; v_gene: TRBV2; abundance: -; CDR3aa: CASSATGDQPQHF; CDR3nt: TGTGCCAGCAGCGCAACAGGAGATCAGCCCCAGCATTTT
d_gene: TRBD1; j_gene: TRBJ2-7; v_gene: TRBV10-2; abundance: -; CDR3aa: CASSERRTGASEQYF; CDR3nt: TGCGCCAGCAGTGAGCGGCGGACAGGGGCAAGCGAGCAGTACTTC
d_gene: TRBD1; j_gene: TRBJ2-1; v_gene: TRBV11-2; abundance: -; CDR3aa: CASSLEATGPNEQFF; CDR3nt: TGTGCCAGCAGCTTAGAAGCGACAGGGCCCAATGAGCAGTTCTTC
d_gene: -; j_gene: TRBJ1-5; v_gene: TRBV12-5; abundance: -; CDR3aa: CASGFAGDQPQHF; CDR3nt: TGTGCTAGTGGTTTTGCAGGGGATCAGCCCCAGCATTTT
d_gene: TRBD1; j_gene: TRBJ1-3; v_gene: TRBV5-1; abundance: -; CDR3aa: CASGPDRGLRDTIYF; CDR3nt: TGCGCCAGCGGCCCAGACAGGGGGCTAAGGGACACCATATATTTT
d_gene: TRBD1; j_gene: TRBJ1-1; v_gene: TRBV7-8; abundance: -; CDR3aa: CASSNRTGAGTEAFF; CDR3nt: TGTGCCAGCAGCAACAGGACAGGGGCGGGGACTGAAGCTTTCTTT
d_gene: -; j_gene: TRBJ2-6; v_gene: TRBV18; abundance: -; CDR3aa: CASWTPSGANVLTF; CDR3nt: TGTGCCAGTTGGACACCCTCTGGGGCCAACGTCCTGACTTTC
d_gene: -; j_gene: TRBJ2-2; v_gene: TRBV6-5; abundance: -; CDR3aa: CASIEGDTTTGELFF; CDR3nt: TGTGCCAGCATCGAAGGTGACACCACCACCGGGGAGCTGTTTTTT
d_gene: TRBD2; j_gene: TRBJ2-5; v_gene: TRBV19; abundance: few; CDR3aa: CASSIGLAGLTQETQYF; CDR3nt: TGTGCCAGTAGTATAGGACTAGCGGGACTCACCCAAGAGACCCAGTACTTC
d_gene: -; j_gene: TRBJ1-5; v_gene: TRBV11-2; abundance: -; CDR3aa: CASSLTTDQPQHF; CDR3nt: TGTGCCAGCAGCTTAACAACCGATCAGCCCCAGCATTTT
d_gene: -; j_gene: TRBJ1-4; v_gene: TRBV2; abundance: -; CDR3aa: CASSEIGSAGEKLFF; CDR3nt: TGTGCCAGCAGTGAAATAGGGTCAGCGGGGGAAAAACTGTTTTTT
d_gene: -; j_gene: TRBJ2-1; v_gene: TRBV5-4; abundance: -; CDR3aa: CASSLATLSNEQFF; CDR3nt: TGTGCCAGCAGCTTGGCCACTTTGTCTAATGAGCAGTTCTTC
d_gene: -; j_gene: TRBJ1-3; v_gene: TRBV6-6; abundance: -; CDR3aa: CASSFLGAAPGNTIYF; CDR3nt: TGTGCCAGCAGCTTCCTTGGTGCGGCCCCGGGAAACACCATATATTTT
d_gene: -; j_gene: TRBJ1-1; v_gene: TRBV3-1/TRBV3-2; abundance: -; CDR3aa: CASSQSIGGGTEAFF; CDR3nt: TGTGCCAGCAGCCAATCGATAGGCGGAGGGACTGAAGCTTTCTTT
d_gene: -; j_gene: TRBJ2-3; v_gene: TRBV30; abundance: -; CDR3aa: CAWNRVTDTQYF; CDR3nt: TGTGCCTGGAACAGGGTAACAGATACGCAGTATTTT
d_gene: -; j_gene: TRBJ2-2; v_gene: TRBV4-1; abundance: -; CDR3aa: CASSPGHISNTGELFF; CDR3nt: TGCGCCAGCAGCCCGGGACATATTTCGAACACCGGGGAGCTGTTTTTT